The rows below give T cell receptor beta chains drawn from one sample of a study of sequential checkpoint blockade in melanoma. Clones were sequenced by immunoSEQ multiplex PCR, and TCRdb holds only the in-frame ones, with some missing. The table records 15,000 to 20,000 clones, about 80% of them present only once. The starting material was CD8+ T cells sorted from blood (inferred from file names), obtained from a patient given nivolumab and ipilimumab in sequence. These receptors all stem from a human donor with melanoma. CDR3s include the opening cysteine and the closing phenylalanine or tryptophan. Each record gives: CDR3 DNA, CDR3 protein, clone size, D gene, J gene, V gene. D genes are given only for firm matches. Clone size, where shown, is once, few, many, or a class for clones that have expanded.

CDR3 DNA: TGTGCCAGCAGGACCCCCGGACAGGCCGGCGACGAGCAGTACTTC; CDR3 protein: CASRTPGQAGDEQYF; clone size: few; D gene: .; J gene: TRBJ2-7; V gene: TRBV21-1
CDR3 DNA: TGCGCCAGCAGCTTAACCGGGACAGGGGACCATAATTCACCCCTCCACTTT; CDR3 protein: CASSLTGTGDHNSPLHF; clone size: .; D gene: TRBD1; J gene: TRBJ1-6; V gene: TRBV5-1
CDR3 DNA: TGTGCCAGCAGTCCCCGAGGAGACGGGGAAGGTGAGCAGTACTTC; CDR3 protein: CASSPRGDGEGEQYF; clone size: few; D gene: .; J gene: TRBJ2-7; V gene: TRBV6-5
CDR3 DNA: TGTGCCATCAGTGACTGGGACAGGTCAGTGACTGAAGCTTTCTTT; CDR3 protein: CAISDWDRSVTEAFF; clone size: .; D gene: TRBD1; J gene: TRBJ1-1; V gene: TRBV10-3
CDR3 DNA: TGCGCCAGCAGCCAAGGGACTAGCCGGAGCACAGATACGCAGTATTTT; CDR3 protein: CASSQGTSRSTDTQYF; clone size: .; D gene: TRBD2; J gene: TRBJ2-3; V gene: TRBV4-3
CDR3 DNA: TGTGCCAGCAGCTACCCATGGGACCCAGGGGACTCTGGGGCCAACGTCCTGACTTTC; CDR3 protein: CASSYPWDPGDSGANVLTF; clone size: .; D gene: .; J gene: TRBJ2-6; V gene: TRBV7-9
CDR3 DNA: TGTGCCAGCAGCCAACAGAACTATGGCTACACCTTC; CDR3 protein: CASSQQNYGYTF; clone size: .; D gene: .; J gene: TRBJ1-2; V gene: TRBV11-2
CDR3 DNA: TGCGCCAGCAGCCAAGAAGGCCGGGGTGACGAGCAGTACTTC; CDR3 protein: CASSQEGRGDEQYF; clone size: .; D gene: .; J gene: TRBJ2-7; V gene: TRBV4-1
CDR3 DNA: TGTGCCAGCAGCTTGTGGGTAGCTCAGCCCCAGCATTTT; CDR3 protein: CASSLWVAQPQHF; clone size: few; D gene: .; J gene: TRBJ1-5; V gene: TRBV7-2
CDR3 DNA: TGTGCCAGCAGCGTCGGGAATCCGGGGTACACTGAAGCTTTCTTT; CDR3 protein: CASSVGNPGYTEAFF; clone size: .; D gene: .; J gene: TRBJ1-1; V gene: TRBV9
CDR3 DNA: TGCGCCAGCAGCCAAAGGGGGTATTCGGGACTAGCGGGGGGACTCTACGAGCAGTACTTC; CDR3 protein: CASSQRGYSGLAGGLYEQYF; clone size: .; D gene: TRBD2; J gene: TRBJ2-7; V gene: TRBV4-1
CDR3 DNA: TGCGCCAGCAGACACGGCGGATCCCTAAGCCCTCCATATGGCTACACCTTC; CDR3 protein: CASRHGGSLSPPYGYTF; clone size: .; D gene: .; J gene: TRBJ1-2; V gene: TRBV5-1
CDR3 DNA: TGTGCCAGTAGTATAGATGGATACAGCTTATACGAGCAGTACTTC; CDR3 protein: CASSIDGYSLYEQYF; clone size: few; D gene: .; J gene: TRBJ2-7; V gene: TRBV19
CDR3 DNA: TGTGCCAGCAGCAAGGGGACAGGGAGGGACTATGGCTACACCTTC; CDR3 protein: CASSKGTGRDYGYTF; clone size: .; D gene: TRBD1; J gene: TRBJ1-2; V gene: TRBV11-2
CDR3 DNA: TGTGCCAGCAGTTTCGGGAGAGGCACTGAAGCTTTCTTT; CDR3 protein: CASSFGRGTEAFF; clone size: .; D gene: .; J gene: TRBJ1-1; V gene: TRBV27
CDR3 DNA: TGTGCCAGCAGCTTAGAAGGGGAGGATGAAAAACTGTTTTTT; CDR3 protein: CASSLEGEDEKLFF; clone size: few; D gene: .; J gene: TRBJ1-4; V gene: TRBV7-6
CDR3 DNA: TGTGCCAGCAGTTATATAGGGACAGGTATGGGCGAGCAGTACTTC; CDR3 protein: CASSYIGTGMGEQYF; clone size: .; D gene: TRBD1; J gene: TRBJ2-7; V gene: TRBV25-1
CDR3 DNA: TGTGCCAGCAGCTTGGACAGGCTCAGCGGTCAGCCCCAGCATTTT; CDR3 protein: CASSLDRLSGQPQHF; clone size: .; D gene: TRBD1; J gene: TRBJ1-5; V gene: TRBV6-5
CDR3 DNA: TGTGCCAGCAGCATGGACATACACGAGCAGTACTTC; CDR3 protein: CASSMDIHEQYF; clone size: .; D gene: .; J gene: TRBJ2-7; V gene: TRBV28
CDR3 DNA: TGTGCCAGCAGCTTACCGGGTCGGGAGCAGTACTTC; CDR3 protein: CASSLPGREQYF; clone size: .; D gene: .; J gene: TRBJ2-7; V gene: TRBV7-2
CDR3 DNA: TGTGCCAGCAGCCCGGGGTCCTATTCACCCCTCCACTTT; CDR3 protein: CASSPGSYSPLHF; clone size: few; D gene: .; J gene: TRBJ1-6; V gene: TRBV9
CDR3 DNA: TGCGCCAGCAGCCAAGAAGGGGGACTAGGGTACGAGCAGTACTTC; CDR3 protein: CASSQEGGLGYEQYF; clone size: once; D gene: TRBD2; J gene: TRBJ2-7; V gene: TRBV4-3
CDR3 DNA: TGTGCCAGCAGTTACTCGAGGGACAGCCCCTATGGCTACACCTTC; CDR3 protein: CASSYSRDSPYGYTF; clone size: .; D gene: TRBD1; J gene: TRBJ1-2; V gene: TRBV6-5
CDR3 DNA: TGTGCCAGCAGCTTTAGCGGGGCCTGGGCCTATGGCTACACCTTC; CDR3 protein: CASSFSGAWAYGYTF; clone size: .; D gene: .; J gene: TRBJ1-2; V gene: TRBV5-4
CDR3 DNA: TGTGCCAGTAGTACCCCCCGGGGGGTTGGAGGCACTGAAGCTTTCTTT; CDR3 protein: CASSTPRGVGGTEAFF; clone size: .; D gene: .; J gene: TRBJ1-1; V gene: TRBV19
CDR3 DNA: TGTGCCAGCAGTTTTGCGACAGGGAACACCGGGGAGCTGTTTTTT; CDR3 protein: CASSFATGNTGELFF; clone size: .; D gene: .; J gene: TRBJ2-2; V gene: TRBV27
CDR3 DNA: TGCGCCAGCGCCTTTGGGGACAGGGGGTTTAATGAGCAGTTCTTC; CDR3 protein: CASAFGDRGFNEQFF; clone size: .; D gene: TRBD1; J gene: TRBJ2-1; V gene: TRBV5-1
CDR3 DNA: TGTGCCAGCAGTTCCTCGCGGGGGAACACTGAAGCTTTCTTT; CDR3 protein: CASSSSRGNTEAFF; clone size: once; D gene: .; J gene: TRBJ1-1; V gene: TRBV27
CDR3 DNA: TGTGCCAGCAGCCAAGAAGACGGAGGGAGCCAGCCCCAGCATTTT; CDR3 protein: CASSQEDGGSQPQHF; clone size: .; D gene: .; J gene: TRBJ1-5; V gene: TRBV4-2
CDR3 DNA: TGTGCTAGTGGATTGCGAGATTCACCCCTCCACTTT; CDR3 protein: CASGLRDSPLHF; clone size: .; D gene: .; J gene: TRBJ1-6; V gene: TRBV12-5
CDR3 DNA: TGTGCCAGCACTTACCGGGACAGATTATATGGCTACACCTTC; CDR3 protein: CASTYRDRLYGYTF; clone size: .; D gene: TRBD1; J gene: TRBJ1-2; V gene: TRBV9
CDR3 DNA: TGTGCCAGCAGCTGGACAGTTTGGGACTCTGGAAACACCATATATTTT; CDR3 protein: CASSWTVWDSGNTIYF; clone size: .; D gene: .; J gene: TRBJ1-3; V gene: TRBV14
CDR3 DNA: TGTGCCAGCAGCCAAGGACAGTTTTGGACTGAAGCTTTCTTT; CDR3 protein: CASSQGQFWTEAFF; clone size: .; D gene: .; J gene: TRBJ1-1; V gene: TRBV4-2
CDR3 DNA: TGTGCCAGCAACTCCGGAGGGGAAGAGCAGTACTTC; CDR3 protein: CASNSGGEEQYF; clone size: .; D gene: .; J gene: TRBJ2-7; V gene: TRBV7-6
CDR3 DNA: TGCGCCAGCAGCCAAGAGGAGGGGCAAGGCCTCTATGGCTACACCTTC; CDR3 protein: CASSQEEGQGLYGYTF; clone size: few; D gene: .; J gene: TRBJ1-2; V gene: TRBV4-3
CDR3 DNA: TGTGCCAGCAGTTACACGGTGGACAGCTCCTACGAGCAGTACTTC; CDR3 protein: CASSYTVDSSYEQYF; clone size: .; D gene: .; J gene: TRBJ2-7; V gene: TRBV6-5
CDR3 DNA: TGTGCCAGCAGCTTTTGGGACAGTGAAGCTTTCTTT; CDR3 protein: CASSFWDSEAFF; clone size: .; D gene: TRBD1; J gene: TRBJ1-1; V gene: TRBV7-2
CDR3 DNA: TGTGCCAGCAGCCGGACAGTTTACGAGCAGTACTTC; CDR3 protein: CASSRTVYEQYF; clone size: .; D gene: .; J gene: TRBJ2-7; V gene: TRBV7-9
CDR3 DNA: TGTGCCAGCAACCAGGGAACCTACGAGCAGTACTTC; CDR3 protein: CASNQGTYEQYF; clone size: .; D gene: .; J gene: TRBJ2-7; V gene: TRBV28
CDR3 DNA: TGTGCCACCTTCTCCGGACAGGGGGCGCTTGGAAACACCATATATTTT; CDR3 protein: CATFSGQGALGNTIYF; clone size: .; D gene: TRBD1; J gene: TRBJ1-3; V gene: TRBV11-2
CDR3 DNA: TGTGCCAGCAGTTACGAGGGACTTAATGAAAAACTGTTTTTT; CDR3 protein: CASSYEGLNEKLFF; clone size: .; D gene: .; J gene: TRBJ1-4; V gene: TRBV6-5
CDR3 DNA: TGCGCCAGCAGCCAAGGGGGACAGGGCTACGAGCAGTACTTC; CDR3 protein: CASSQGGQGYEQYF; clone size: .; D gene: TRBD1; J gene: TRBJ2-7; V gene: TRBV4-1
CDR3 DNA: TGTGCCAGCAGGGAAACGAGGGGGAATCAGCCCCAGCATTTT; CDR3 protein: CASRETRGNQPQHF; clone size: .; D gene: .; J gene: TRBJ1-5; V gene: TRBV7-8
CDR3 DNA: TGTGCCTCCGCCTGGAAGAAGCGGGAGAACGAGCAGTACTTC; CDR3 protein: CASAWKKRENEQYF; clone size: once; D gene: TRBD2; J gene: TRBJ2-7; V gene: TRBV13
CDR3 DNA: TGTGCCAGCAGCTTGGGAGTCGTGGGCAATCAGCCCCAGCATTTT; CDR3 protein: CASSLGVVGNQPQHF; clone size: .; D gene: .; J gene: TRBJ1-5; V gene: TRBV7-8
CDR3 DNA: TGTGCCAGCAGCTTAACGGCGGGAGAGCAGTACTTC; CDR3 protein: CASSLTAGEQYF; clone size: .; D gene: .; J gene: TRBJ2-7; V gene: TRBV11-3
CDR3 DNA: TGTGCCACCCGGGATACTGGACAGAGTTACTACGAGCAGTACTTC; CDR3 protein: CATRDTGQSYYEQYF; clone size: .; D gene: .; J gene: TRBJ2-7; V gene: TRBV15
CDR3 DNA: TGCGCCAGCAGCCAAGATTTGGGGACAAACTACGAGCAGTACTTC; CDR3 protein: CASSQDLGTNYEQYF; clone size: .; D gene: .; J gene: TRBJ2-7; V gene: TRBV4-3
CDR3 DNA: TGTGCCAGTACTTATAGCAATCAGCCCCAGCATTTT; CDR3 protein: CASTYSNQPQHF; clone size: .; D gene: .; J gene: TRBJ1-5; V gene: TRBV19
CDR3 DNA: TGCGCCAGCAGCCGTAGTAAGAATGAAAAACTGTTTTTT; CDR3 protein: CASSRSKNEKLFF; clone size: .; D gene: .; J gene: TRBJ1-4; V gene: TRBV4-1
CDR3 DNA: TGTGCCAGCAGCTTAGGTGGCGGGGGCTTGAACACTGAAGCTTTCTTT; CDR3 protein: CASSLGGGGLNTEAFF; clone size: .; D gene: .; J gene: TRBJ1-1; V gene: TRBV7-6
CDR3 DNA: TGTGCCAGCAGTATGGGGACAGGGGACACCGGGGAGCTGTTTTTT; CDR3 protein: CASSMGTGDTGELFF; clone size: .; D gene: TRBD1; J gene: TRBJ2-2; V gene: TRBV7-7
CDR3 DNA: TGTGCCAGCAGCCCCGGACAGGGGGGGACCAATCAGCCCCAGCATTTT; CDR3 protein: CASSPGQGGTNQPQHF; clone size: .; D gene: TRBD1; J gene: TRBJ1-5; V gene: TRBV7-6
CDR3 DNA: TGTGCCAGCAGCTTAGAACTAGCGGGAGGACCCTACGAGCAGTACTTC; CDR3 protein: CASSLELAGGPYEQYF; clone size: .; D gene: TRBD2; J gene: TRBJ2-7; V gene: TRBV7-8